The subject of this entry is one T cell receptor (beta chain). Its antigen remains unknown. Trimming pared 1 base from V and 7 bases from J, leaving 13 bases between. This CDR3 has 13 amino acids. Germline V gene data show CDR1 as GTSNPN and CDR2 as SVGIG (reference sequence). This table comes from immunoSEQ multiplex PCR, and its TCRdb copy is limited to in-frame clones, with some not included. The sample has some 67,000 clones, 75% to 90% seen once. Any history of autoimmune disease or systemic immunosuppression disqualified patients. The data are from a study of OX40 agonist ivuxolimab in advanced cancers. Findings and limits, study-wide: The CD4+ and CD8+ T cells in the blood had expanded clonally by week 6 at 0.1 to 3.0 mg/kg. Low normalized clonal expansion also occurred in some nonresponding patients.

The origin of this receptor is an adult with an advanced solid tumor such as melanoma, head and neck, liver or kidney cancer. The sequencing used CD4+ or CD8+ T cells sorted from blood, collected in a trial of the OX40 agonist ivuxolimab. The chain uses TRBV30 and TRBJ1-2; no clear D. The CDR3 sequence is CAWSADEFGGYTF. CDR3 nucleotides: TGTGCCTGGAGTGCAGACGAGTTTGGTGGCTACACCTTC. The whole variable domain, remainder taken from reference TRBV30 and TRBJ1-2, is SQTIHQWPATLVQPVGSPLSLECTVEGTSNPNLYWYRQAAGRGLQLLFYSVGIGQISSEVPQNLSASRPQDRQFILSSKKLLLSDSGFYLCAWSADEFGGYTFGSGTRLTVV.